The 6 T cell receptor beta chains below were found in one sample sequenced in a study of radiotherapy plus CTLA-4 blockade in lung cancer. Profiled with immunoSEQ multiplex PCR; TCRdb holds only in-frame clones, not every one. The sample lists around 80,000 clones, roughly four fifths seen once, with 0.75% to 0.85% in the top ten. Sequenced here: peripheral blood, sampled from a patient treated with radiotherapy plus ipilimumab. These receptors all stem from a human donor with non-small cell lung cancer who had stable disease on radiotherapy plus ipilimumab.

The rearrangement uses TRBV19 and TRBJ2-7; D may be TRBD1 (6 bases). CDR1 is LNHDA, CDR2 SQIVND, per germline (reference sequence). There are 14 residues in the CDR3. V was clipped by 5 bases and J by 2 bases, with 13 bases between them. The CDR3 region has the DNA TGTGCCAGTAGTCCTACAGGGCTAGCCTACGAGCAGTACTTC. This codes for CASSPTGLAYEQYF.

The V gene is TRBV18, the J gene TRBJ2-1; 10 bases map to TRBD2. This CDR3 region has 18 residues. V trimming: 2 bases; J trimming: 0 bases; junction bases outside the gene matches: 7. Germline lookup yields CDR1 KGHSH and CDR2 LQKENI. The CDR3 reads CASSPKREGLGSYNEQFF. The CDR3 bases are TGTGCCAGCTCACCAAAGCGGGAGGGGCTGGGCTCCTACAATGAGCAGTTCTTC.

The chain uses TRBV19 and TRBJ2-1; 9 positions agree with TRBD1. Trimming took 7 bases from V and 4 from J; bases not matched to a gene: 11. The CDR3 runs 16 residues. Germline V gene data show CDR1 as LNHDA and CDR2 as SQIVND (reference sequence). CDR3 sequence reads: CASNGNRGLGYNEQFF. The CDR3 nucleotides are TGTGCCAGTAACGGAAACAGGGGGCTAGGATACAATGAGCAGTTCTTC.

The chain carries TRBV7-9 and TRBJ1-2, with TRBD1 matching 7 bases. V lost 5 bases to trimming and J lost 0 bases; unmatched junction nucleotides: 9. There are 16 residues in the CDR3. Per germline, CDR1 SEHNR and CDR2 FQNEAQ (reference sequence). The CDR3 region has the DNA TGTGCCAGCAGCCCTACGGGACAGAGAGCTAACTATGGCTACACCTTC. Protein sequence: CASSPTGQRANYGYTF.

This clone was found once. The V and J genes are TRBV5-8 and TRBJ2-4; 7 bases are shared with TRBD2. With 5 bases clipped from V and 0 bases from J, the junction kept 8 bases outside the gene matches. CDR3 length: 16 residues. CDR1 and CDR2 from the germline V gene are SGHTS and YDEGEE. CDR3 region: CASRRWGGLAKNIQYF. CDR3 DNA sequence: TGTGCCAGCAGAAGGTGGGGGGGTTTAGCCAAAAACATTCAGTACTTC.

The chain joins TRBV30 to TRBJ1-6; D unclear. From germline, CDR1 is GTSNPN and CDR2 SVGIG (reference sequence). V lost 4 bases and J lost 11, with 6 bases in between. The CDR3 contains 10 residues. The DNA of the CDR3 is TGTGCCTGGAAACAGCCACCCCTCCACTTT. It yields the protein CAWKQPPLHF.